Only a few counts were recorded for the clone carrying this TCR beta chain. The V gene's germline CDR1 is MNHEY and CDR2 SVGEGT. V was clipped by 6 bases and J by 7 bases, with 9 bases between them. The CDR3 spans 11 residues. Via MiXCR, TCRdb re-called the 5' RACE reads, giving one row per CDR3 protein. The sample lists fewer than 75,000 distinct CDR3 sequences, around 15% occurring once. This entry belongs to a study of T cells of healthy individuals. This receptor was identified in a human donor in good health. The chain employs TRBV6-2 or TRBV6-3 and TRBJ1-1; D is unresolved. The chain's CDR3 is CASRKFGEAFF. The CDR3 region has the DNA TGTGCCAGCAGAAAGTTCGGTGAAGCTTTCTTT.